Following are 29 T cell receptor beta chains from one sample sequenced in a study of T cell clonality in common variable immunodeficiency. Data came from immunoSEQ multiplex PCR; TCRdb stores just in-frame clones and leaves some out. This sample has about 15,000 clones, each found more than once. These receptors are not linked to any known antigen. Overall study results and limits: In common variable immunodeficiency, TCR beta chains reportedly carried fewer deletions and N-nucleotide insertions.

Material for sequencing was peripheral blood mononuclear cells. The receptors were gathered from a human donor with common variable immunodeficiency.

This clone appeared a few times. The read falls 3 residues short of the CDR3 end, and the missing part is taken from the germline J gene. The rearrangement joins TRBV7-6 to TRBJ1-2; a possible D gene is TRBD1 (5 bases). CDR1 SGHVS and CDR2 FNYEAQ come from the germline V gene. This CDR3 region has 16 residues. Trimming took off 1 base at V and 3 bases at J, with 15 bases between the two ends. Partial CDR3 DNA: TGTGCCAGCAGCTTAGGCGGCACAGGACCCTACTATGGC. It codes for CASSLGGTGPYYG. The entire CDR3 sequence reads CASSLGGTGPYYGYTF.

On this clone: The read stops 3 residues short of the end of the CDR3; the missing end is completed from the germline J gene. The chain uses TRBV6-1 and TRBJ2-7; D is unresolved. V shed 4 bases and J shed 2 bases, with 12 bases lying between them. The CDR3 loop spans 14 amino acids. CDR1 and CDR2 from the germline V gene are MNHNS and SASEGT. The DNA read from the CDR3 is TGTGCCAGCAGTGCGATCCCAGTAACCTACGAG. Its protein is CASSAIPVTYE. The whole CDR3 region reads CASSAIPVTYEQYF.

This clone was detected many times. The CDR3 extends 3 residues past the end of the read, so its final part is completed from the germline J gene. The J gene is TRBJ2-3, the V gene TRBV19, with D unclear. V lost 3 bases, J lost 2 bases, and 9 bases lay in between. CDR1 is LNHDA and CDR2 is SQIVND in the germline V gene (reference sequence). The CDR3 extends over 14 amino acids. The CDR3 DNA, read in part, is TGTGCCAGTAGTATTGGGCTACCCACAGATACG. This encodes CASSIGLPTDT. The full CDR3 protein reads CASSIGLPTDTQYF.

Regarding this clone: With the read ending 3 residues before the CDR3 end, the germline J gene is used to fill in that end. The V call is TRBV19, the J call TRBJ1-2; 7 positions agree with TRBD1. V lost 5 bases and J lost 0; bases outside the gene matches: 12. This CDR3 spans 17 amino acids. The V gene's germline CDR1 is LNHDA and CDR2 SQIVND (reference sequence). The part of the CDR3 DNA that was read is TGTGCCAGTAGTGTAACGTGGACAGGCACAACTAACTATGGC. The encoded protein is CASSVTWTGTTNYG. The entire CDR3 is CASSVTWTGTTNYGYTF.

Comment on this clone: The CDR3 goes on 3 residues after the read ends, and that part is filled in from the germline J gene. V is TRBV18 and J is TRBJ1-3; D call uncertain. The CDR3 length is 15 residues. From germline, CDR1 is KGHSH and CDR2 LQKENI. The V end was cut by 2 bases, the J end by 0 bases, with 8 bases between. The CDR3 loop reads CASSPADFSGNTIYF. CDR3 DNA, as far as it was read: TGTGCCAGCTCACCAGCGGATTTCTCTGGAAACACC.

In this sample, this clone turned up a few times. The read ends 3 residues before the CDR3 terminus; that terminus is restored from the germline J gene. The chain carries TRBV7-6 and TRBJ1-2; TRBD1 matches 7 bases. Trimming at V came to 3 bases and at J to 5 bases, leaving 3 bases not matched to a gene. Looked up from germline, CDR1 is SGHVS and CDR2 is FNYEAQ. The CDR3 runs 13 residues. The DNA read from the CDR3 is TGTGCCAGCAGCTTCGGGACAGAGTATGGC. This encodes CASSFGTEYG. The whole CDR3 protein reads CASSFGTEYGYTF.

With respect to this clone: The read stops 3 residues short of the end of the CDR3; the missing end is completed from the germline J gene. The V gene is TRBV2, the J gene TRBJ2-1; TRBD2 agrees at 7 bases. Germline CDR1 is SNHLY and CDR2 is FYNNEI. The CDR3 contains 14 residues. The trim removed 1 base at V and 9 bases at J, leaving 6 bases unmatched. The CDR3 bases that were read are TGTGCCAGCAGTGAAGTACATTCTAGCGGTGAG. Translation gives CASSEVHSSGE. The whole CDR3 is CASSEVHSSGEQFF.

This clone has just a few counts. The read terminates 3 residues ahead of where the CDR3 ends, so the germline J gene completes it. The genes are TRBV7-2 and TRBJ2-5; D is perhaps TRBD1 or TRBD2 (5 bases each). CDR1 is SGHTA and CDR2 is FQGNSA in the germline V gene. V gave up 0 bases and J gave up 5 bases, with 13 bases separating them. This CDR3 comprises 15 residues. The DNA read from the CDR3 is TGTGCCAGCAGCTTAGCGTCTCTGAGGGGTGAGACC. Its translation is CASSLASLRGET. The full CDR3 sequence reads CASSLASLRGETQYF.

There are a few counts of this clone. The read terminates 3 residues before the CDR3 end, so the remaining end is supplied by the germline J gene. The V gene is TRBV7-2, the J gene TRBJ1-1; possibly TRBD1 for D (6 bases). Germline CDR1 SGHTA, CDR2 FQGNSA. V lost 0 bases, J lost 4 bases, and 9 bases lay in between. The CDR3 spans 14 residues. CDR3: CASSLAGGGTEAFF. The CDR3 DNA, read in part, is TGTGCCAGCAGCTTAGCAGGGGGGGGCACTGAA.

This clone was counted a few times. Read coverage stops 3 residues before the CDR3 terminus; the germline J gene supplies the remainder. The V call is TRBV7-9, the J call TRBJ1-2; D might be TRBD1 (5 bases). Germline lookup yields CDR1 SEHNR and CDR2 FQNEAQ (reference sequence). There are 15 residues in the CDR3. Trimming stripped 3 bases from V and 4 bases from J, with 15 bases between. The CDR3 sequence: CASSFERGNSYGYTF. CDR3 DNA, as far as it was read: TGTGCCAGCAGCTTCGAGCGGGGGAACAGCTATGGC. Full variable domain (outside the CDR3, taken from reference TRBV7-9 and TRBJ1-2): DTGVSQNPRHKITKRGQNVTFRCDPISEHNRLYWYRQTLGQGPEFLTYFQNEAQLEKSRLLSDRFSAERPKGSFSTLEIQRTEQGDSAMYLCASSFERGNSYGYTFGSGTRLTVV.

This clone was found many times. Coverage ceases 3 residues before the CDR3 finishes, and the germline J gene fills in the end. V and J are TRBV19 and TRBJ2-3; 8 bases line up with TRBD2. The germline V gene has CDR1 LNHDA and CDR2 SQIVND (reference sequence). This CDR3 has 15 residues. The V gene end was trimmed by 2 bases and the J gene end by 6 bases; junction bases not matched to a gene: 7. The CDR3 protein is CASSIPAGGLDTQYF. The CDR3 bases that were read are TGTGCCAGTAGTATACCCGCGGGGGGTCTGGATACG.

To note about this clone: Sequencing ends 3 residues short of the CDR3 end; the germline J gene provides the rest. The chain employs TRBV2 and TRBJ1-3; no firm D call. The ends were cut back, 6 bases at V and 2 bases at J, with 14 bases in the middle. The germline gives CDR1 SNHLY, CDR2 FYNNEI. The CDR3 covers 15 residues. CDR3 bases read: TGTGCCAGCAGCGCCACCCTTAGCGCTGGAAACACC. This gives the protein CASSATLSAGNT. The complete CDR3 protein is CASSATLSAGNTIYF.

Notes on this clone: The read comes to an end 3 residues before the CDR3 does, leaving the germline J gene to fill in the end. The genes are TRBV7-3 and TRBJ1-1, with no clear D. With 7 bases removed from V and 1 base from J, the gap between germline ends came to 10 bases. Germline-derived CDR1 and CDR2 are SGHTA and FQGTGA. The CDR3 is made up of 13 amino acids. This chain's CDR3 is CASKNKENTEAFF. CDR3 DNA, as far as it was read: TGTGCCAGCAAGAACAAAGAGAACACTGAA.

In regard to this clone: The read gets to within 3 residues of the CDR3 end, and the germline J gene fills in the rest. The rearrangement uses TRBV18 and TRBJ1-4; no firm D call. Germline CDR1 reads KGHSH; CDR2 reads LQKENI. The V end was cut by 10 bases, the J end by 8 bases, with 14 bases between. This CDR3 comprises 12 residues. CDR3 amino acids: CATGGSGEKLFF. The covered CDR3 bases are TGTGCCACCGGCGGGAGCGGAGAAAAA.

Regarding this clone: The read comes to an end 3 residues before the CDR3 does, leaving the germline J gene to fill in the end. The chain is built from TRBV19 and TRBJ2-7; D remains unclear. The CDR3 extends over 14 amino acids. The V gene lost 1 base and the J gene lost 1 base, with 8 bases spanning the gap. The germline CDR1 and CDR2 sequences are LNHDA and SQIVND (reference sequence). CDR3 amino acids: CASSIGQTSYEQYF. The DNA read from the CDR3 is TGTGCCAGTAGTATAGGGCAGACATCCTACGAG. The full variable domain, with the rest looked up from reference TRBV19 and TRBJ2-7, is DGGITQSPKYLFRKEGQNVTLSCEQNLNHDAMYWYRQDPGQGLRLIYYSQIVNDFQKGDIAEGYSVSREKKESFPLTVTSAQKNPTAFYLCASSIGQTSYEQYFGPGTRLTVT.

The sample holds a few counts of this clone. The read stops 3 residues short of the end of the CDR3; the missing end is completed from the germline J gene. The V and J genes are TRBV2 and TRBJ1-4; a possible D gene is TRBD1 (5 bases). The V end lost 4 bases, the J end lost 7 bases, and 19 bases lay between the germline ends. CDR1 and CDR2 from the germline V gene are SNHLY and FYNNEI. CDR3 length: 16 residues. This CDR3 reads CASSGFPAGSGEKLFF. The CDR3 bases that were read are TGTGCCAGCAGTGGTTTCCCGGCAGGGTCGGGTGAAAAA.

On this clone itself: From the germline J gene comes the end of the CDR3, since the read stops 3 residues before it. J is TRBJ2-2 and V is TRBV7-2, with 9 bases matching TRBD1. This CDR3 has 15 residues. Germline V gene sequence: CDR1 SGHTA, CDR2 FQGNSA. V was pared by 5 bases and J by 6 bases, with 7 bases of the junction left unmatched. The CDR3 region is CASSTRTGVSGELFF. Incomplete CDR3 DNA: TGTGCCAGCAGCACGAGGACAGGGGTCTCCGGGGAG. Looking up the rest from reference TRBV7-2 and TRBJ2-2 gives the full variable domain: GAGVSQSPSNKVTEKGKDVELRCDPISGHTALYWYRQSLGQGLEFLIYFQGNSAPDKSGLPSDRFSAERTGGSVSTLTIQRTQQEDSAVYLCASSTRTGVSGELFFGEGSRLTVL.

This clone occurred a few times. The CDR3 end is not reached by the read, which stops 3 residues before it; the germline J gene fills it in. The chain uses TRBV7-2 and TRBJ2-7, with D unclear. Trimming removed 0 bases from V and 3 bases from J, with 6 bases in between. CDR3 length: 13 amino acids. Germline loops: CDR1 SGHTA, CDR2 FQGNSA. The chain's CDR3 is CASSLAGRYEQYF. CDR3 bases read: TGTGCCAGCAGCTTAGCGGGCCGCTACGAG.

Ten or more counts support this clone. The missing CDR3 end, 3 residues past where the read stops, is filled in from the germline J gene. V is TRBV5-1 and J is TRBJ2-1, with 7 bases lining up with TRBD2. Germline V gene lookup returns CDR1 SGHRS and CDR2 YFSETQ. The CDR3 totals 15 residues. J gave up 5 bases and V 0 bases, and 5 bases lay outside the gene matches. CDR3 sequence: CASSLGTSRDNEQFF. The sequenced CDR3 bases are TGCGCCAGCAGCTTGGGGACTAGTCGGGACAATGAG.

CDR3 DNA, as far as it was read: TGTGCCAGCAGCTTTCAGGATAATCAGCCC. Amino acid sequence: CASSFQDNQP. The full CDR3 reads CASSFQDNQPQHF. V and J are TRBV7-9 and TRBJ1-5; no reliable D call. Read data end 3 residues before the CDR3 end; the end is taken from the germline J gene. Trimming took off 3 bases at V and 4 bases at J, with 7 bases between the two ends. Germline CDR1 is SEHNR and CDR2 is FQNEAQ (reference sequence). The CDR3 loop spans 13 amino acids.

This clone appeared a few times. Coverage ceases 3 residues before the CDR3 finishes, and the germline J gene fills in the end. The chain has TRBV6-1 and TRBJ2-1, with D possibly being TRBD1 (6 bases). This CDR3 contains 15 residues. Looked up from germline, CDR1 is MNHNS and CDR2 is SASEGT. The ends were cut back, 1 base at V and 4 bases at J, with 11 bases in the middle. The covered CDR3 bases are TGTGCCAGCAGTGAAGGAGTCGGACAGTACAATGAG. It specifies CASSEGVGQYNE. The entire CDR3 reads CASSEGVGQYNEQFF.

Of note for this clone: With the read ending 3 residues before the CDR3 end, the germline J gene is used to fill in that end. The chain uses TRBV7-7 and TRBJ2-2; TRBD1 aligns across 7 bases. The CDR3 is 15 amino acids. Germline V CDR1 and CDR2: SSHAT, FNYEAQ (reference sequence). J gave up 0 bases and V 5 bases, and 3 bases lay outside the gene matches. The part of the CDR3 DNA that was read is TGTGCCAGCAGCCCGGGACAGCCGAACACCGGGGAG. Its translation is CASSPGQPNTGE. The CDR3 in its entirety is CASSPGQPNTGELFF.

Concerning this clone itself: The DNA ends 3 residues before the CDR3 does, and the rest of the CDR3 is filled in from the germline J gene. The V gene is TRBV18, the J gene TRBJ2-5; 7 bases are a match to TRBD2. J lost 5 bases, V lost 4 bases, and 4 bases had no gene match. Germline V CDR1 and CDR2: KGHSH, LQKENI. This CDR3 is 13 amino acids long. The CDR3 spells CASSLAGHETQYF. The CDR3 bases that were read are TGTGCCAGCTCACTAGCGGGTCACGAGACC.

In the case of this clone: The sequenced fragment ends 3 residues before the CDR3 boundary, so the rest is inferred from the germline J gene. The chain employs TRBV18 and TRBJ2-7, with TRBD1 identical over 9 bases. Germline V lookup: CDR1 KGHSH, CDR2 LQKENI. Trimming removed 4 bases from V and 5 bases from J; junction bases left unmatched: 6. This CDR3 contains 14 residues. This chain's CDR3 is CASSLGTGPHEQYF. CDR3 DNA (partial): TGTGCCAGCTCACTCGGGACAGGGCCCCACGAG.

To note about this clone: The read ends 3 residues before the CDR3 terminus; that terminus is restored from the germline J gene. V usage is TRBV11-2 and J usage is TRBJ2-7; D is possibly TRBD1 (5 bases). CDR3 length: 14 amino acids. The V gene's germline CDR1 is SGHAT and CDR2 FQNNGV. V was shortened by 5 bases and J by 2 bases, with 13 bases between the two germline ends. CDR3 in amino acids: CASSPTAITYEQYF. The CDR3 bases that were read are TGTGCCAGCAGCCCGACAGCCATCACCTACGAG.

In its sample, this clone was seen a few times. The sequence runs out 3 residues before the end of the CDR3; the remainder is reconstructed from the germline J gene. The chain carries TRBV7-6 and TRBJ2-1; 9 bases agree with TRBD1. The V segment lost 5 bases and the J segment 8 bases; nucleotides outside the gene matches: 10. CDR3 length equals 15 residues. The germline V gene encodes CDR1 SGHVS and CDR2 FNYEAQ. The CDR3 spells CASSGRDRDWYEQFF. CDR3 bases read: TGTGCCAGCAGCGGCCGGGACAGGGATTGGTATGAG. The full variable domain, its missing parts supplied by reference TRBV7-6 and TRBJ2-1, is GAGVSQSPRYKVTKRGQDVALRCDPISGHVSLYWYRQALGQGPEFLTYFNYEAQQDKSGLPNDRFSAERPEGSISTLTIQRTEQRDSAMYRCASSGRDRDWYEQFFGPGTRLTVL.

With regard to this clone: The read stops 3 residues short of the end of the CDR3; the missing end is completed from the germline J gene. V and J are TRBV7-9 and TRBJ1-4, with TRBD1 identical over 9 bases. CDR3 size: 13 residues. From germline, CDR1 is SEHNR and CDR2 FQNEAQ (reference sequence). The V and J ends lost 4 bases and 7 bases, in that order; junction bases with no gene match: 1. The CDR3 sequence: CASSSGQGEKLFF. The CDR3 bases that were read are TGTGCCAGCAGCTCGGGACAGGGTGAAAAA.

In its sample, this clone was seen a few times. Sequencing ends 3 residues short of the CDR3 end; the germline J gene provides the rest. The gene calls are TRBV6-1 and TRBJ1-6; TRBD1 is a possible D gene (5 bases). Germline CDR1 is MNHNS and CDR2 is SASEGT. CDR3 length equals 13 residues. The part of the CDR3 DNA that was read is TGTGCCAGCAGTGAAGGACACGGGACTTCC. Translating it yields CASSEGHGTS. The whole CDR3 region reads CASSEGHGTSLHF.

This clone was seen a few times. The observed sequence ends 3 residues before the CDR3 terminus, with the missing tail filled in from the germline J gene. This chain connects TRBV18 to TRBJ2-2; a weak D match, TRBD2 (6 bases). Between the trimmed V and J ends, which lost 3 bases and 0 bases, there was a span of 14 bases. Germline CDR1 KGHSH, CDR2 LQKENI. There are 17 residues in the CDR3. CDR3 bases read: TGTGCCAGCTCACCGGATTTCGCGGGAACGAACACCGGGGAG. The encoded protein is CASSPDFAGTNTGE. The full CDR3 is CASSPDFAGTNTGELFF.